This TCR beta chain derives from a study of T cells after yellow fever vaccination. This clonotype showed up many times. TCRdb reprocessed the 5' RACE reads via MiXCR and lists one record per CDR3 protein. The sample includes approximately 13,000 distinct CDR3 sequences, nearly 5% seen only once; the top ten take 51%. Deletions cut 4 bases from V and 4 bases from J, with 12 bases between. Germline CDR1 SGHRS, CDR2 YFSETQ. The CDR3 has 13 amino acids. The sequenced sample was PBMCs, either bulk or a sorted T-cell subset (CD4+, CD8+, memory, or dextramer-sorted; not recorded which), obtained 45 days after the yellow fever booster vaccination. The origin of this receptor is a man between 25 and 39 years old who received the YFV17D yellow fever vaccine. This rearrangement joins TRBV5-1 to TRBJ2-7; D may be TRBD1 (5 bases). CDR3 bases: TGCGCCAGCAGCCTCCAGGGTATGTACGAGCAGTACTTC. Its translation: CASSLQGMYEQYF.